This T cell receptor (beta chain) originates from a study of vaccination and CD4 T cells after COVID-19. Study as a whole: Drawing of post-COVID samples took place a median roughly 92 days after diagnosis (range 35 to 161). The post-vaccine samples came a median around 72 days after dose two (range 14 to 241). Stimuli were overlapping spike peptide pools of SARS-CoV-2 and three common cold coronaviruses (HCoV-NL63, HCoV-OC43, HCoV-229E).

Cultured CD4+ T cells had their DNA profiled by the Oncomine TCR Beta short-read assay. TCRdb recomputed calls from the PCR reads with MiXCR, one row per CDR3 protein. The sample has roughly 12,000 distinct CDR3 sequences; less than 80% are singletons. As concerns this clonotype: Antigen specificity is unknown.

Treatment defined: approximately 11-day PBMC culture with coronavirus spike peptide pools or control peptides (ViraFEST assay). Negative selection purified CD4+ T cells after approximately 9 days of culture. V shed 0 bases and J 3 bases; nucleotides not matched to a gene: 0. The CDR3 is made up of 15 amino acids. Germline V CDR1 and CDR2: MRHNA, SNTAGT. Sequenced material: CD4+ T cells from blood, cultured in vitro, taken before SARS-CoV-2 vaccination. The receptor was isolated from a human donor who had recovered from COVID-19. The genes are TRBV6-4 and TRBJ2-1; 9 bases match TRBD2. CDR3 region: CASSDSSGSYNEQFF. The CDR3 DNA is TGTGCCAGCAGTGACTCTAGCGGGAGCTACAATGAGCAGTTCTTC.